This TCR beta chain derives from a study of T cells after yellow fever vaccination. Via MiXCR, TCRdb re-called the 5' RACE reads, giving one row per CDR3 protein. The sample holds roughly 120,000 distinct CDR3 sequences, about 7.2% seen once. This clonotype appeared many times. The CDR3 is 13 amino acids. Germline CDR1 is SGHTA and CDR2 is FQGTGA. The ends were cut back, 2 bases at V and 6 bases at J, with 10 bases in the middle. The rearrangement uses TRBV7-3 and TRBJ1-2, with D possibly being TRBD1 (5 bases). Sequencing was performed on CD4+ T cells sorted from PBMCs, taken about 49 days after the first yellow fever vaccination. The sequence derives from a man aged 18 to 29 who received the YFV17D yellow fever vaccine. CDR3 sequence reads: CASSLSQADGYTF. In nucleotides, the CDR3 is TGTGCCAGCAGCTTATCACAGGCCGATGGCTACACCTTC.